A selection of T cell receptor beta chains follows, all from one sample in a study of blood T cell repertoires in COVID-19. The table came from immunoSEQ multiplex PCR; TCRdb's copy has only in-frame clones and leaves some out. The sample contains around 130,000 clones, over 75% of which appear only once. Sequencing used peripheral blood. All receptors derive from a man in his 70s with active or convalescent COVID-19. CDR3s include the opening cysteine and the closing phenylalanine or tryptophan. The order of the fields is V gene, clone size, D gene, J gene, CDR3 protein, CDR3 DNA. The D gene is left open where the match is weak. Some rows mark clone size as missing; the rest say once, few, many or name a class of expanded clone.

TRBV9	-	TRBD1	TRBJ2-3	CASSVAASGTGSTDTQYF	TGTGCCAGCAGCGTAGCAGCGTCAGGGACAGGAAGCACAGATACGCAGTATTTT
TRBV10-3	once	-	TRBJ1-1	CAISELGREAFF	TGTGCCATCAGTGAGTTAGGGAGGGAAGCTTTCTTT
TRBV27	-	TRBD2	TRBJ2-1	CASSFWASGNNEQFF	TGTGCCAGCAGTTTTTGGGCTAGCGGAAACAATGAGCAGTTCTTC
TRBV7-9	-	-	TRBJ2-1	CASSPQVVNEQFF	TGTGCCAGCAGCCCTCAGGTGGTTAATGAGCAGTTCTTC
TRBV20-1	-	TRBD2	TRBJ2-3	CSASRKGTSPDTQYF	TGCAGTGCTAGTCGGAAAGGGACTAGCCCAGATACGCAGTATTTT
TRBV4-2	-	TRBD2	TRBJ2-5	CASSQVGNGRELPETQYF	TGTGCCAGCAGCCAAGTGGGGAACGGGCGGGAGTTGCCGGAGACCCAGTACTTC
TRBV3-1/TRBV3-2	-	-	TRBJ2-1	CASSQGAAGLLRFF	TGTGCCAGCAGCCAAGGGGCGGCGGGACTCCTCAGGTTCTTC
TRBV18	once	-	TRBJ1-1	CASLGLQGTEAFF	TGTGCCAGTTTGGGACTACAGGGCACTGAAGCTTTCTTT
TRBV21-1	-	-	TRBJ1-2	CASRSADQIRGLRGYTF	TGTGCCAGCAGATCCGCCGACCAAATTAGGGGGCTAAGGGGCTACACCTTC
TRBV20-1	few	-	TRBJ2-7	CSASGSYEQYF	TGCAGTGCTAGCGGGAGCTACGAGCAGTACTTC
TRBV5-1	-	-	TRBJ1-1	CASSRQGITEAFF	TGCGCCAGCAGTCGTCAGGGGATCACTGAAGCTTTCTTT
TRBV23-1	-	-	TRBJ2-7	CASSQQRTVCYEQYF	TGCGCCAGCAGTCAACAAAGGACAGTTTGTTACGAGCAGTACTTC
TRBV6-5	-	TRBD1	TRBJ1-3	CASRSDRAGGNTIYF	TGTGCCAGCAGATCCGACAGGGCGGGAGGAAACACCATATATTTT
TRBV2	-	-	TRBJ2-7	CASSLKGNYEQYF	TGTGCCAGCAGTTTGAAGGGGAACTACGAGCAGTACTTC
TRBV6-5	-	-	TRBJ2-1	CASSYSSRGNEQFF	TGTGCCAGCAGTTACTCGAGCAGAGGCAATGAGCAGTTCTTC
TRBV14	many	-	TRBJ2-2	CASSQGGRANTGELFF	TGTGCCAGCAGCCAAGGGGGCAGGGCCAACACCGGGGAGCTGTTTTTT
TRBV5-5	-	-	TRBJ2-7	CASSLTGLDYEQYF	TGTGCCAGCAGCTTGACAGGGTTGGACTACGAGCAGTACTTC
TRBV27	-	-	TRBJ2-1	CASSLLGASSYNEQFF	TGTGCCAGCAGTTTATTGGGCGCAAGCTCCTACAATGAGCAGTTCTTC
TRBV11-1	-	-	TRBJ2-3	CASSPRDTQYF	TGTGCCAGCAGCCCGAGAGATACGCAGTATTTT
TRBV7-2	-	-	TRBJ1-5	CASSPFDGSNQPQHF	TGTGCCAGCAGCCCCTTTGACGGGAGCAATCAGCCCCAGCATTTT
TRBV27	-	-	TRBJ1-2	CASSSRSRDGYTF	TGTGCCAGCAGTTCCCGCAGTCGGGATGGCTACACCTTC
TRBV28	once	-	TRBJ2-7	CASSSAAAASYEQYF	TGTGCCAGCAGTTCTGCCGCGGCGGCCTCCTACGAGCAGTACTTC
TRBV28	-	-	TRBJ1-1	CASSLGGPGAFF	TGTGCCAGCAGTTTGGGGGGACCTGGGGCTTTCTTT
TRBV6-5	-	-	TRBJ1-1	CASSFGLTNTEAFF	TGTGCCAGCAGCTTTGGACTTACGAACACTGAAGCTTTCTTT
TRBV6-5	-	TRBD1	TRBJ1-1	CASVSGQGLNTEAFF	TGTGCCAGCGTCTCAGGACAGGGACTGAACACTGAAGCTTTCTTT
TRBV28	-	-	TRBJ1-2	CASTPTGFQDYGYTF	TGTGCCAGCACTCCTACAGGGTTCCAGGACTATGGCTACACCTTC
TRBV30	-	TRBD2	TRBJ2-3	CAWSSLAGGGTDTQYF	TGTGCCTGGAGTAGTCTAGCGGGAGGGGGCACAGATACGCAGTATTTT
TRBV10-3	-	TRBD2	TRBJ2-5	CAISRTSGQETQYF	TGTGCCATCAGTCGGACTAGCGGCCAAGAGACCCAGTACTTC
TRBV5-1	-	-	TRBJ2-2	CASSLADIANTGELFF	TGCGCCAGCAGCTTGGCAGACATCGCGAACACCGGGGAGCTGTTTTTT
TRBV4-1	-	-	TRBJ1-6	CASSLTLSSYNSPLHF	TGCGCCAGCAGCCTGACACTGAGCTCCTATAATTCACCCCTCCACTTT
TRBV30	-	TRBD1	TRBJ2-5	CAWDRGARETQYF	TGTGCCTGGGACAGGGGGGCACGAGAGACCCAGTACTTC
TRBV30	-	-	TRBJ1-1	CAWSKKGMATEAFF	TGTGCCTGGAGCAAAAAGGGGATGGCCACTGAAGCTTTCTTT
TRBV11-3	-	TRBD1	TRBJ2-1	CASSPRGGSKWKNEQFF	TGTGCCAGCAGCCCCCGAGGGGGCTCTAAATGGAAAAATGAGCAGTTCTTC
TRBV28	-	TRBD1	TRBJ1-1	CASSWTGRNTEAFF	TGTGCCAGCAGTTGGACAGGGCGAAACACTGAAGCTTTCTTT
TRBV7-8	-	-	TRBJ1-5	CASSLSSRGGQPQHF	TGTGCCAGCAGCTTATCATCCAGGGGTGGACAGCCCCAGCATTTT
TRBV29-1	-	-	TRBJ2-5	CSVGVGAQETQYF	TGCAGCGTTGGGGTGGGAGCTCAAGAGACCCAGTACTTC
TRBV19	once	-	TRBJ2-6	CASSMSSLSGANVLTF	TGTGCCAGTAGTATGTCTTCCCTCTCTGGGGCCAACGTCCTGACTTTC
TRBV19	-	-	TRBJ2-1	CASSIWLATYNEQFF	TGTGCCAGTAGTATATGGCTAGCGACCTACAATGAGCAGTTCTTC
TRBV2	-	TRBD2	TRBJ2-1	CASRAPGTSGNEQFF	TGTGCCAGCAGAGCCCCCGGGACTAGCGGCAATGAGCAGTTCTTC
TRBV19	-	TRBD2	TRBJ2-5	CASSTPRKREFQETQYF	TGTGCCAGTAGTACCCCCAGGAAGCGGGAGTTCCAAGAGACCCAGTACTTC
TRBV6-5	-	-	TRBJ1-5	CASSSGVRQPQHF	TGTGCCAGCAGTTCGGGGGTCAGGCAGCCCCAGCATTTT
TRBV27	-	TRBD1	TRBJ1-1	CASEGALGTEAFF	TGTGCCAGCGAGGGGGCATTGGGGACTGAAGCTTTCTTT
TRBV28	-	-	TRBJ1-2	CATDPTGTTYGYTF	TGTGCCACAGACCCCACTGGGACAACCTATGGCTACACCTTC
TRBV10-3	-	-	TRBJ1-5	CAISDDGQPQHF	TGTGCCATCAGTGACGACGGGCAGCCCCAGCATTTT
TRBV19	once	-	TRBJ1-4	CASSIGRGPNEKLFF	TGTGCCAGTAGTATCGGCAGGGGCCCTAATGAAAAACTGTTTTTT
TRBV28	-	-	TRBJ2-3	CASSSPGGNYTDTQYF	TGTGCCAGCAGTTCCCCCGGCGGGAACTACACAGATACGCAGTATTTT